Below, 11 T cell receptor beta chains from the same sample are listed, as sequenced in a study of T cell responses to AZD1222 COVID-19 vaccine. Using immunoSEQ multiplex PCR, the repertoire was profiled, and TCRdb retains in-frame clones only, with some absent. The sample includes about 180,000 clones, just over 90% of them seen just once. The sequenced sample was peripheral blood, obtained on day 0 of AZD1222 vaccination. These receptors were taken from an adult in good health.

Only one count was recorded for this clone. The rearrangement uses TRBV9 and TRBJ1-1; 9 bases match TRBD1. The J segment lost 5 bases and the V segment lost 0 bases, leaving 11 bases of the junction unmatched. Germline V lookup: CDR1 SGDLS, CDR2 YYNGEE. CDR3 length: 17 amino acids. Here the CDR3 DNA reads TGTGCCAGCAGCGTAGACCTCCCACAGGGGGCGAGGACTGAAGCTTTCTTT. It is translated as CASSVDLPQGARTEAFF.

The CDR3 here is CASSLGLDYEQYF. DNA of the CDR3: TGTGCCAGTAGTCTGGGACTCGACTACGAGCAGTACTTC. This chain connects TRBV19 to TRBJ2-7, with D perhaps matching TRBD2 (6 bases). In germline, CDR1 is LNHDA, CDR2 SQIVND (reference sequence). This CDR3 comprises 13 residues. Trimming cost V 5 bases and J 3 bases, with 11 bases left between them.

This clone was observed a single time. V is TRBV5-1 and J is TRBJ1-6; TRBD1 aligns across 10 bases. The V and J ends lost 3 bases and 6 bases, in that order; junction bases with no gene match: 0. Germline V gene data show CDR1 as SGHRS and CDR2 as YFSETQ. The CDR3 runs 14 residues. The CDR3 region has the DNA TGCGCCAGCAGCTGGGACAGGGGTAATTCACCCCTCCACTTT. Its translation: CASSWDRGNSPLHF.

This sequence joins TRBV5-1 and TRBJ1-2, with a tentative D call TRBD1 (5 bases). With 1 base removed from V and 4 bases from J, the gap between germline ends came to 14 bases. Germline-derived CDR1 and CDR2 are SGHRS and YFSETQ. There are 15 residues in the CDR3. CDR3: CASSLNGGGSYGYTF. The CDR3 DNA is TGCGCCAGCAGCTTGAACGGGGGTGGGAGCTATGGCTACACCTTC.

V is TRBV7-9 and J is TRBJ1-4; TRBD1 might be the D (5 bases). Trimming removed 3 bases from V and 5 bases from J, with 7 bases in between. The CDR3 has 13 residues. Per germline, CDR1 SEHNR and CDR2 FQNEAQ (reference sequence). CDR3 amino acids: CASSLGPNEKLFF. The CDR3 DNA reads as TGTGCCAGCAGCTTGGGGCCCAATGAAAAACTGTTTTTT.

The CDR3 bases are TGTGCCAGTAACGTAGCGGGTTCGCTAGAGACCCAGTACTTC. Its translation is CASNVAGSLETQYF. This chain connects TRBV2 to TRBJ2-5, with 7 positions matching TRBD2. This CDR3 comprises 14 residues. CDR1 is SNHLY, CDR2 FYNNEI, per germline. After removal of 9 bases from V and 4 bases from J, the junction contained 11 bases not matched to a gene.

In nucleotides, the CDR3 is TGTGCCAGCAGCCCTAGACTCGCGAGGGAAAAACTGTTTTTT. Protein: CASSPRLAREKLFF. The genes are TRBV7-9 and TRBJ1-4, with D unclear. CDR3 size: 14 residues. Per germline, CDR1 SEHNR and CDR2 FQNEAQ (reference sequence). V was trimmed by 5 bases and J by 8 bases, leaving 15 bases between them. The full variable domain, completed using reference TRBV7-9 and TRBJ1-4, is DTGVSQNPRHKITKRGQNVTFRCDPISEHNRLYWYRQTLGQGPEFLTYFQNEAQLEKSRLLSDRFSAERPKGSFSTLEIQRTEQGDSAMYLCASSPRLAREKLFFGSGTQLSVL.

This clone was seen once. The chain is built from TRBV7-9 and TRBJ2-1, with D uncertain. CDR3 length: 15 residues. CDR1 SEHNR and CDR2 FQNEAQ come from the germline V gene (reference sequence). Between the trimmed V and J ends, which lost 2 bases and 2 bases, there was a span of 10 bases. CDR3 in amino acids: CASSLPEFAYNEQFF. The CDR3 nucleotides read TGTGCCAGCAGCTTACCCGAGTTTGCCTACAATGAGCAGTTCTTC.

The rearrangement uses TRBV5-1 and TRBJ2-7; 9 bases line up with TRBD2. V shed 0 bases and J 5 bases; nucleotides not matched to a gene: 9. Germline V gives CDR1 SGHRS, CDR2 YFSETQ. The CDR3 sequence is 16 residues long. The CDR3 DNA sequence: TGCGCCAGCAGCTTGGACACTAGCGGGTGGGGGAACGAGCAGTACTTC. Residues: CASSLDTSGWGNEQYF.

J is TRBJ1-1 and V is TRBV19; 8 bases match TRBD1. Germline V lookup: CDR1 LNHDA, CDR2 SQIVND (reference sequence). The CDR3 spans 15 residues. The V segment lost 9 bases and the J segment 0 bases; nucleotides outside the gene matches: 9. Written as DNA, the CDR3 is TGTGCCAGCAGAGCCCGGGACAGGTTGAACACTGAAGCTTTCTTT. Its protein product is CASRARDRLNTEAFF.

V usage is TRBV5-1 and J usage is TRBJ1-1, with a possible D match to TRBD1 (6 bases). The CDR3 sequence is 14 residues long. V shed 0 bases and J shed 3 bases, with 9 bases lying between them. Germline-derived CDR1 and CDR2 are SGHRS and YFSETQ. The chain's CDR3 is CASSLGQEYTEAFF. In DNA form, the CDR3 reads TGCGCCAGCAGCTTGGGACAGGAGTACACTGAAGCTTTCTTT. The full variable domain, rest sourced from reference TRBV5-1 and TRBJ1-1, is KAGVTQTPRYLIKTRGQQVTLSCSPISGHRSVSWYQQTPGQGLQFLFEYFSETQRNKGNFPGRFSGRQFSNSRSEMNVSTLELGDSALYLCASSLGQEYTEAFFGQGTRLTVV.